The clone carrying this T cell receptor beta chain was counted only a few times. The data derive from a study of shared clonotypes between healthy human individuals. Study information: CD4 naive cells filled three plates per donor, CD4 memory three, CD8 naive two and CD8 memory one.

Assay: immunoSEQ multiplex PCR; the TCRdb copy retains only in-frame clones and omits some. The data contain hundreds of thousands of clones, over 65% of them singletons. V lost 2 bases and J 1 base, leaving 9 bases between the germline ends. From germline, CDR1 is SGHAT and CDR2 FQNNGV. This CDR3 is built from 15 residues. V gene TRBV11-2 combines with J gene TRBJ2-1, with unresolved D. Material: memory CD4+ T cells sorted from blood. Indicated subset: CD45RA-negative fraction. This clonotype was sampled from a woman aged 25 to 45 in good health. DNA for the CDR3: TGTGCCAGCAGCTTATCGATCACTTCCTACAATGAGCAGTTCTTC. This sequence encodes CASSLSITSYNEQFF. The full variable domain, with the rest looked up from reference TRBV11-2 and TRBJ2-1, is EAGVAQSPRYKIIEKRQSVAFWCNPISGHATLYWYQQILGQGPKLLIQFQNNGVVDDSQLPKDRFSAERLKGVDSTLKIQPAKLEDSAVYLCASSLSITSYNEQFFGPGTRLTVL.